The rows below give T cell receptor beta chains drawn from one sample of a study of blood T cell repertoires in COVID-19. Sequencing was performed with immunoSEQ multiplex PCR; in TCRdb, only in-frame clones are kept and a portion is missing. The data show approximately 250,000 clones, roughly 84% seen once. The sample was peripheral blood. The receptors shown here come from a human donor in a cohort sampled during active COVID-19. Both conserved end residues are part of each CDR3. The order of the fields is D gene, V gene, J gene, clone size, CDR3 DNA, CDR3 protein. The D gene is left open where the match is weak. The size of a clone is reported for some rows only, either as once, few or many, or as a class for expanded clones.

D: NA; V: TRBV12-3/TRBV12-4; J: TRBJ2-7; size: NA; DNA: TGTGCCAGCAGCAGTGAGGACGAGCAGTACTTC; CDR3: CASSSEDEQYF
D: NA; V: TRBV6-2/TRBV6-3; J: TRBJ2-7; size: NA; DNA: TGTGCCAGCAGTTACCCCCCCGGGACAATCTCCTACGAGCAGTACTTC; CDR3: CASSYPPGTISYEQYF
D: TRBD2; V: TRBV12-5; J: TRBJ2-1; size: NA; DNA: TGTGCTAGTGCCTCCGGGACTACCCGCTACAATGAGCAGTTCTTC; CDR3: CASASGTTRYNEQFF
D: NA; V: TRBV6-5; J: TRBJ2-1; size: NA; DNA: TGTGCCAGCAGTTACGAGGGACATCCCCTCAACATTCAGTTCTTC; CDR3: CASSYEGHPLNIQFF
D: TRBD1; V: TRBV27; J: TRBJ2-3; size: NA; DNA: TGTGCCAGCAGTTCTGGACAGGGTGGTTTTGGCACAGATACGCAGTATTTT; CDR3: CASSSGQGGFGTDTQYF
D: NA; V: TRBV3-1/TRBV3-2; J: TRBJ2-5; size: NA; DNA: TGTGCCAGCAGCCACAAGATAGGCCTAGCTAACCAAGAGACCCAGTACTTC; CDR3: CASSHKIGLANQETQYF
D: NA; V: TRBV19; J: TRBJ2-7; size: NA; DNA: TGTGCCAGTAGTTCGGCGGGACCGAGAGCCTACGAGCAGTACTTC; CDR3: CASSSAGPRAYEQYF
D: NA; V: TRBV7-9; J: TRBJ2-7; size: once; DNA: TGTGCCAGCAGCGTCACTTCCTACGAGCAGTACTTC; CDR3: CASSVTSYEQYF
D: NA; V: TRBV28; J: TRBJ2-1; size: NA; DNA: TGTGCCAGCAGCCCCCGAACTAGCTGGCTATACAATGAGCAGTTCTTC; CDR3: CASSPRTSWLYNEQFF
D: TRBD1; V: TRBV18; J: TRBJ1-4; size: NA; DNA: TGTGCCAGCTCAAGGGACAGTGAAAAACTGTTTTTT; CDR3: CASSRDSEKLFF
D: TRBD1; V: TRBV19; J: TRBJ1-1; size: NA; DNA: TGTGCCAGTAGTATAAGGCGAACAGGACAGGGGGCGAGCGAAGCTTTCTTT; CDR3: CASSIRRTGQGASEAFF
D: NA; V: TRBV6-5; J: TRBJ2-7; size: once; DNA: TGTGCCAGCAGTCGGGAGATTCTAGGCGAGCAGTACTTC; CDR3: CASSREILGEQYF
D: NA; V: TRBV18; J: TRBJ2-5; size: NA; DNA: TGTGCCAGCTCACCCCCCCAAAGACTGGAGACCCAGTACTTC; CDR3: CASSPPQRLETQYF
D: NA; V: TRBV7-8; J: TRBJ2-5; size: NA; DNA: TGTGCCAGCAGCTTTCTCGAGACCCAGTACTTC; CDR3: CASSFLETQYF
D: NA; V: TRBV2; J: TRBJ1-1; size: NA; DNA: TGTGCCAGCAGCGCCACCCGGGGTTCGGGGACTGAAGCTTTCTTT; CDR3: CASSATRGSGTEAFF